Below are 19 T cell receptor beta chains sequenced from a single sample in a study of naive and memory T cell subsets. These TCRs' antigens remain unknown. An equimolar mix of two oligonucleotides served as the beta constant-region primer for TRBC1 and TRBC2. Four rounds of PCR amplified the ligated cDNA using nested alpha and beta constant-region primers plus SP2. MiXCR, applied by TCRdb to the UMI-ligation and nested PCR reads, yields one record per CDR3 protein. Here the sample spans about 140,000 distinct CDR3 sequences, under 25% being singletons. Study results and caveats: Naive repertoires, especially CD8, held a few larger clonotypes, possibly memory cells re-expressing CD45RA.

Sequencing was carried out using naive CD8+ T cells from blood. The source is a human donor in good health.

A few counts support this clonotype. The J gene is TRBJ2-7, the V gene TRBV6-5; unclear D gene. Trimming cost V 2 bases and J 4 bases, with 9 bases left between them. This CDR3 region has 13 residues. Germline V lookup: CDR1 MNHEY, CDR2 SVGAGI. The CDR3, as DNA: TGTGCCAGCAGTTACCAACAAGGGTACGAGCAGTACTTC. This codes for CASSYQQGYEQYF.

This clonotype was picked up many times. DNA of the CDR3: TGTGCCAGCAGTGATGGCGGGGTCCAGCCCCAGCATTTT. This codes for CASSDGGVQPQHF. The chain couples TRBV25-1 to TRBJ1-5; no firm D call. V was trimmed by 3 bases and J by 7 bases, leaving 10 bases between them. The CDR3 is 13 amino acids. Germline V lookup: CDR1 MGHDK, CDR2 SYGVNS. The variable domain in full, with the rest retrieved from reference TRBV25-1 and TRBJ1-5, is EADIYQTPRYLVIGTGKKITLECSQTMGHDKMYWYQQDPGMELHLIHYSYGVNSTEKGDLSSESTVSRIRTEHFPLTLESARPSHTSQYLCASSDGGVQPQHFGDGTRLSIL.

The V gene is TRBV4-1, the J gene TRBJ2-5, with D perhaps TRBD2 (6 bases). Germline loops: CDR1 MGHRA, CDR2 YSYEKL. The length of the CDR3 is 14 residues. Trimming shortened V by 1 base and J by 2 bases, and 8 bases separated the two germline ends. The CDR3 protein is CASSQVGLQETQYF. The CDR3 nucleotides are TGCGCCAGCAGCCAAGTAGGACTACAAGAGACCCAGTACTTC.

V is TRBV20-1 and J is TRBJ2-1; 7 nucleotides match TRBD1. Germline values: CDR1 DFQATT, CDR2 SNEGSKA (reference sequence). V shed 5 bases and J 5 bases; nucleotides not matched to a gene: 9. The CDR3 is made up of 14 amino acids. The CDR3 sequence: CSAATRDRDNEQFF. The DNA for the CDR3 is TGCAGTGCTGCTACTAGAGACAGGGACAATGAGCAGTTCTTC.

This clonotype has at least ten counts. The chain carries TRBV28 and TRBJ2-1, with TRBD2 matching over 9 bases. From germline, CDR1 is MDHEN and CDR2 SYDVKM. J gave up 6 bases and V 2 bases, and 2 bases lay outside the gene matches. CDR3 length: 14 amino acids. The CDR3 bases are TGTGCCAGCAGTTTAGCGGGAGGGGGCAATGAGCAGTTCTTC. Translating it yields CASSLAGGGNEQFF.

The chain employs TRBV27 and TRBJ1-1, with D maybe TRBD1 (6 bases). Trimming pared 4 bases from V and 9 bases from J, leaving 9 bases between. Germline loops: CDR1 MNHEY, CDR2 SMNVEV (reference sequence). The length of the CDR3 is 11 residues. CDR3 region: CASSSGQKAFF. As DNA, the CDR3 is TGTGCCAGCAGTTCCGGACAGAAAGCTTTCTTT.

This clonotype came up a few times. The chain recombines TRBV7-2 with TRBJ2-7, with no clear D. Germline V gene sequence: CDR1 SGHTA, CDR2 FQGNSA. CDR3 size: 13 residues. Trimming pared 4 bases from V and 7 bases from J, leaving 14 bases between. The CDR3: CASSYGPEWEQYF. CDR3 sequence (DNA): TGTGCCAGCAGCTACGGACCAGAGTGGGAGCAGTACTTC.

This clonotype was recorded a few times. CDR3 nucleotide sequence: TGCAGCGGTGTCGGGACCGATACCTATGGCTACACCTTC. It translates to CSGVGTDTYGYTF. The chain links TRBV29-1 to TRBJ1-2; D is possibly TRBD1 (5 bases). This CDR3 has 13 amino acids. Germline CDR1 SQVTM, CDR2 ANQGSEA. The V and J ends lost 7 bases and 4 bases respectively, with 16 bases between them.

This clonotype was detected ten times or more. CDR3 residues: CASSLDSMNTEAFF. The CDR3 nucleotides are TGTGCCAGCAGCCTGGACAGTATGAACACTGAAGCTTTCTTT. The J gene is TRBJ1-1, the V gene TRBV3-1; tentative D call: TRBD1 (6 bases). Germline V gene data show CDR1 as LGHDT and CDR2 as YNNKEL (reference sequence). Deletions cut 4 bases from V and 0 bases from J, with 9 bases between. The CDR3 has 14 residues.

The rearrangement uses TRBV28 and TRBJ2-1, with D unclear. Germline CDR1 reads MDHEN; CDR2 reads SYDVKM. The CDR3 is 16 residues long. Trimming removed 1 base from V and 0 bases from J, with 10 bases in between. DNA for the CDR3: TGTGCCAGCAGTTTATATGACCTAAGCTCCTACAATGAGCAGTTCTTC. Amino acids: CASSLYDLSSYNEQFF. The full variable domain, with the rest looked up from reference TRBV28 and TRBJ2-1, is DVKVTQSSRYLVKRTGEKVFLECVQDMDHENMFWYRQDPGLGLRLIYFSYDVKMKEKGDIPEGYSVSREKKERFSLILESASTNQTSMYLCASSLYDLSSYNEQFFGPGTRLTVL.

J is TRBJ2-7 and V is TRBV25-1; D assignment may be TRBD1 or TRBD2 (6 bases each). CDR3 length: 16 amino acids. With 6 bases removed from V and 3 bases from J, the gap between germline ends came to 21 bases. Germline V lookup: CDR1 MGHDK, CDR2 SYGVNS. CDR3 in DNA: TGTGCCAGCAGCCCAAGGGGGACTCTCGGGGACTACGAGCAGTACTTC. It is translated as CASSPRGTLGDYEQYF.

This clonotype was counted between two and nine times. As DNA, the CDR3 is TGTGCCAGCAGTTTAGGGGCCGGGACTGCCACTAGGGAGCAGTTCTTC. The encoded protein is CASSLGAGTATREQFF. The V call is TRBV12-3 or TRBV12-4, the J call TRBJ2-1; D perhaps matches TRBD2 (6 bases). Trimming cost V 1 base and J 10 bases, with 20 bases left between them. The CDR3 runs 16 residues.

The genes are TRBV10-3 and TRBJ2-6, with 8 bases that match TRBD1. This CDR3 has 15 amino acids. J gave up 8 bases and V 2 bases, and 5 bases lay outside the gene matches. CDR1 and CDR2 (germline): ENHRY, SYGVKD. The CDR3 DNA reads as TGTGCCATCAGTGAGCCGGGACAGGCGACCAACGTCCTGACTTTC. Translated, it gives CAISEPGQATNVLTF.

The chain joins TRBV5-1 to TRBJ1-1; D is unclear. Per the germline V gene, CDR1 is SGHRS and CDR2 is YFSETQ. Trimming pared 4 bases from V and 1 base from J, leaving 11 bases between. This CDR3 region has 14 residues. In DNA, the CDR3 is TGCGCCAGCAGCCCAAATTTAGGGAACACTGAAGCTTTCTTT. Amino acids: CASSPNLGNTEAFF.

This clonotype has ten or more counts. The chain uses TRBV12-3 or TRBV12-4 and TRBJ1-1, with D hard to call. The CDR3 is 12 residues long. V lost 3 bases to trimming and J lost 1 base, with 3 bases between them. The CDR3 spells CASSFGNTEAFF. The DNA for the CDR3 is TGTGCCAGCAGTTTCGGGAACACTGAAGCTTTCTTT.

The table lists this clonotype with a few counts. The V and J genes are TRBV7-8 and TRBJ1-1; D unclear. The V and J ends lost 6 bases and 3 bases respectively, with 8 bases between them. Germline lookup yields CDR1 SGHVS and CDR2 FQNEAQ. The CDR3 runs to 12 residues. The CDR3 sequence is CASSTGDTEAFF. The DNA for the CDR3 is TGTGCCAGCAGTACTGGGGACACTGAAGCTTTCTTT.

CDR3: CASSDTGLEQFF. In DNA, the CDR3 is TGTGCCAGCAGCGATACAGGGCTTGAGCAGTTCTTC. This sequence joins TRBV9 and TRBJ2-1; a weak D match, TRBD1 (6 bases). The CDR3 spans 12 residues. Per germline, CDR1 SGDLS and CDR2 YYNGEE. V gave up 3 bases and J gave up 9 bases, with 10 bases separating them. Together with reference TRBV9 and TRBJ2-1, the CDR3 gives the full variable domain: DSGVTQTPKHLITATGQRVTLRCSPRSGDLSVYWYQQSLDQGLQFLIQYYNGEERAKGNILERFSAQQFPDLHSELNLSSLELGDSALYFCASSDTGLEQFFGPGTRLTVL.

The chain links TRBV29-1 to TRBJ2-1, with a tentative D call TRBD2 (7 bases). Looked up from germline, CDR1 is SQVTM and CDR2 is ANQGSEA. This CDR3 region has 15 residues. V was cut by 2 bases and J by 6 bases, with 17 bases left in between. CDR3 coding DNA: TGCAGCGTTGAAATTTTGCGGGGGCCCCCCAATGAGCAGTTCTTC. Translated, it gives CSVEILRGPPNEQFF.

The rearrangement links TRBV6-2 or TRBV6-3 to TRBJ2-2, with D unresolved. Per the germline V gene, CDR1 is MNHEY and CDR2 is SVGEGT. This CDR3 has 13 amino acids. The V end lost 3 bases, the J end lost 6 bases, and 8 bases lay between the germline ends. CDR3: CASSYLPSGELFF. As DNA, the CDR3 is TGTGCCAGCAGTTATCTCCCTTCCGGGGAGCTGTTTTTT.